This entry lists 22 T cell receptor beta chains sequenced from one sample in a study of CD8 T cells in Susac syndrome. A quantity of about 0.5 to 1 ug RNA underwent reverse transcription using random hexamers. TCRdb ran MiXCR on the immunoSEQ multiplex PCR reads and lists one entry per CDR3 protein. In the table there are more than 150,000 distinct CDR3 sequences, 92% of which are singletons. Sequencing was carried out using CD4+ T cells from PBMCs. The receptors were sampled from a human donor in good health.

The chain links TRBV3-1 to TRBJ2-1; D unclear. CDR1 LGHDT and CDR2 YNNKEL come from the germline V gene (reference sequence). The CDR3 has 15 residues. The V end was cut by 0 bases, the J end by 4 bases, with 10 bases between. In DNA, the CDR3 is TGTGCCAGCAGCCAAGAAAACACCGGTTACAATGAGCAGTTCTTC. Translation: CASSQENTGYNEQFF.

The chain has TRBV3-1 and TRBJ1-2, with D tentatively TRBD1 (5 bases). The CDR3 is 15 residues long. From germline, CDR1 is LGHDT and CDR2 YNNKEL (reference sequence). The V end was cut by 0 bases, the J end by 4 bases, with 12 bases between. Written as DNA, the CDR3 is TGTGCCAGCAGCCAAGAGCCCGGGGCGGTCTATGGCTACACCTTC. Translation: CASSQEPGAVYGYTF.

This chain joins TRBV5-4 and TRBJ2-2; D is unclear. The CDR3 extends over 15 amino acids. The V gene's germline CDR1 is SGHNT and CDR2 YYREEE (reference sequence). V lost 0 bases and J 1 base, leaving 7 bases between the germline ends. The CDR3 loop reads CASSLAQKNTGELFF. The CDR3 DNA reads TGTGCCAGCAGCTTGGCACAGAAGAACACCGGGGAGCTGTTTTTT.

This clonotype has a single count. The chain joins TRBV20-1 to TRBJ2-1, with D maybe TRBD1 (6 bases). Germline V gene data show CDR1 as DFQATT and CDR2 as SNEGSKA (reference sequence). V lost 2 bases and J 5 bases, leaving 10 bases between the germline ends. The CDR3 has 13 amino acids. The CDR3, as DNA: TGCAGTGCTAGACAGGGGTTTAACAATGAGCAGTTCTTC. Translation: CSARQGFNNEQFF.

The chain employs TRBV7-9 and TRBJ2-1; no clear D. V lost 5 bases and J 12 bases, leaving 11 bases between the germline ends. The CDR3 totals 11 residues. CDR1 is SEHNR, CDR2 FQNEAQ, per germline (reference sequence). Here the CDR3 reads CASSPRTGQFF. The CDR3 DNA sequence: TGTGCCAGCAGCCCCCGTACCGGGCAGTTCTTC. Complete variable domain (other parts from reference TRBV7-9 and TRBJ2-1): DTGVSQNPRHKITKRGQNVTFRCDPISEHNRLYWYRQTLGQGPEFLTYFQNEAQLEKSRLLSDRFSAERPKGSFSTLEIQRTEQGDSAMYLCASSPRTGQFFGPGTRLTVL.

The chain joins TRBV7-9 to TRBJ2-5, with D unresolved. The V end lost 5 bases, the J end lost 5 bases, and 12 bases lay between the germline ends. Germline lookup yields CDR1 SEHNR and CDR2 FQNEAQ (reference sequence). The CDR3 consists of 13 residues. CDR3 in amino acids: CASSRASGETQYF. The CDR3 DNA reads TGTGCCAGCAGCCGCGCGTCCGGGGAGACCCAGTACTTC.

The J gene is TRBJ1-2, the V gene TRBV7-9, with D unclear. Germline-derived CDR1 and CDR2 are SEHNR and FQNEAQ (reference sequence). The CDR3 has 14 residues. V was pared by 6 bases and J by 0 bases, with 11 bases between. CDR3 nucleotide sequence: TGTGCCAGCAGTTCCGACCAAGCTAACTATGGCTACACCTTC. It yields the protein CASSSDQANYGYTF.

This clonotype was seen a handful of times. The chain combines TRBV5-1 with TRBJ1-2; D is uncertain. Trimming pared 3 bases from V and 13 bases from J, leaving 16 bases between. The CDR3 contains 12 residues. Germline CDR1 and CDR2: SGHRS and YFSETQ. CDR3 amino acids: CASSSDLTLGTF. The CDR3 DNA is TGCGCCAGCAGCTCGGACCTAACCCTGGGCACCTTC.

The CDR3 here is CASSLVGARTAFF. DNA for the CDR3: TGTGCCAGCAGCTTAGTCGGGGCTCGGACGGCTTTCTTT. The chain recombines TRBV7-2 with TRBJ1-1; perhaps TRBD1 as D (5 bases). Trimming cost V 1 base and J 11 bases, with 14 bases left between them. Germline V lookup: CDR1 SGHTA, CDR2 FQGNSA. The CDR3 covers 13 residues.

This sequence joins TRBV30 and TRBJ2-3; D remains unclear. This CDR3 contains 12 residues. Trimming pared 1 base from V and 5 bases from J, leaving 7 bases between. Germline CDR1 is GTSNPN and CDR2 is SVGIG (reference sequence). CDR3 sequence: CAWSGPGDTQYF. The CDR3 coding sequence is TGTGCCTGGAGTGGACCAGGAGATACGCAGTATTTT.

Comment on this clonotype: One end of the junction fails to match germline, which may point to a read error. The chain carries TRBV5-1 and TRBJ1-1, with D unclear. Looked up from germline, CDR1 is SGHRS and CDR2 is YFSETQ. The CDR3 extends over 13 amino acids. DNA for the CDR3: TGCGCCAGCAGCTTGGAAGGGAACACTGAAGTTTTCTTT. Amino acid sequence: CASSLEGNTEVFF.

The chain combines TRBV20-1 with TRBJ2-7, with D maybe TRBD1 (6 bases). The length of the CDR3 is 12 residues. Germline V gene lookup returns CDR1 DFQATT and CDR2 SNEGSKA (reference sequence). V was trimmed by 6 bases and J by 2 bases, leaving 11 bases between them. The CDR3 reads CSAQDRTYEQYF. CDR3 sequence (DNA): TGCAGTGCCCAGGACAGAACCTACGAGCAGTACTTC.

J is TRBJ2-3 and V is TRBV27; D is possibly TRBD1 or TRBD2 (5 bases each). The CDR3 consists of 16 residues. Deletions cut 7 bases from V and 4 bases from J, with 21 bases between. Germline values: CDR1 MNHEY, CDR2 SMNVEV (reference sequence). The CDR3 bases are TGTGCCAGCACCCCGAGGGCAGGGAAAGGGGCAGATACGCAGTATTTT. Amino acids: CASTPRAGKGADTQYF.

The chain recombines TRBV6-2 or TRBV6-3 with TRBJ2-7; the D gene is possibly TRBD1 (7 bases). Trimming shortened V by 7 bases and J by 0 bases, and 16 bases separated the two germline ends. Germline V gene data show CDR1 as MNHEY and CDR2 as SVGEGT. The CDR3 consists of 15 residues. As DNA, the CDR3 is TGTGCCAGCAACCTGGCAGGGGGGAGCTCCTACGAGCAGTACTTC. It specifies CASNLAGGSSYEQYF.

The genes are TRBV2 and TRBJ2-4; TRBD1 agrees at 7 bases. Germline V CDR1 and CDR2: SNHLY, FYNNEI. The V and J ends lost 6 bases and 0 bases, in that order; junction bases with no gene match: 2. CDR3 length equals 14 residues. CDR3 in amino acids: CASRTGEAKNIQYF. CDR3 coding DNA: TGTGCCAGCAGAACAGGGGAAGCCAAAAACATTCAGTACTTC.

The V call is TRBV5-1, the J call TRBJ1-1; D is undetermined. In germline, CDR1 is SGHRS, CDR2 YFSETQ. The CDR3 extends over 14 amino acids. The V and J ends lost 0 bases and 2 bases respectively, with 8 bases between them. CDR3 nucleotide sequence: TGCGCCAGCAGCTTGGATCCAGACAACACTGAAGCTTTCTTT. Its protein is CASSLDPDNTEAFF.

V usage is TRBV7-9 and J usage is TRBJ1-5; D gene ambiguous. There are 16 residues in the CDR3. Germline V gene lookup returns CDR1 SEHNR and CDR2 FQNEAQ (reference sequence). V lost 5 bases to trimming and J lost 6 bases, with 20 bases between them. The CDR3 sequence is CASSPIPGREGQPQHF. Here the CDR3 DNA reads TGTGCCAGCAGCCCTATCCCCGGGAGGGAGGGTCAGCCCCAGCATTTT.

The rearrangement joins TRBV28 to TRBJ1-1; D gene unclear. The V gene lost 10 bases and the J gene lost 0 bases, with 12 bases spanning the gap. CDR1 and CDR2 (germline): MDHEN, SYDVKM. This CDR3 region has 13 residues. The DNA of the CDR3 is TGTGCCACCGGAGGAACAGTGAACACTGAAGCTTTCTTT. Amino acid sequence: CATGGTVNTEAFF.

The chain employs TRBV7-2 and TRBJ2-4; D not certain. Germline CDR1 and CDR2: SGHTA and FQGNSA. V was cut by 5 bases and J by 13 bases, with 24 bases left in between. The CDR3 length is 15 residues. CDR3 sequence (DNA): TGTGCCAGCAGCGAGGTTTCGAGGCCCATTTCGTTACAGTACTTC. It yields the protein CASSEVSRPISLQYF.

This chain joins TRBV10-3 and TRBJ2-2, with a possible D match to TRBD2 (6 bases). Between the trimmed V and J ends, which lost 10 bases and 1 base, there was a span of 13 bases. Germline CDR1 reads ENHRY; CDR2 reads SYGVKD. The CDR3 totals 14 residues. This chain's CDR3 is CASRENGNTGELFF. The CDR3 DNA follows: TGTGCCAGCCGGGAGAACGGGAACACCGGGGAGCTGTTTTTT.

The genes are TRBV7-2 and TRBJ2-3, with D maybe TRBD2 (6 bases). The CDR3 sequence is 15 residues long. With 4 bases removed from V and 4 bases from J, the gap between germline ends came to 15 bases. Germline V gives CDR1 SGHTA, CDR2 FQGNSA. This CDR3 reads CASSWLQGGADTQYF. DNA for the CDR3: TGTGCCAGCAGCTGGCTGCAAGGCGGGGCAGATACGCAGTATTTT.

This clonotype has only one observation. The chain links TRBV11-2 to TRBJ2-7; D gene ambiguous. This CDR3 is built from 14 residues. Germline values: CDR1 SGHAT, CDR2 FQNNGV. Trimming left V 5 bases short and J 1 base short, with 12 bases between. CDR3 in DNA: TGTGCCAGCAGCCCCATCGGAAGGTCCTACGAGCAGTACTTC. This gives the protein CASSPIGRSYEQYF.